This T cell receptor beta chain stems from a study of blood T cells in healthy people across ages. Findings and limits, study-wide: In older individuals, TCR beta diversity per million T cells was lower, falling roughly linearly with age.

The use of a sample-barcoded 5' primer and a J-beta primer mix characterized a second PCR of roughly 6 to 11 cycles. A tag from a template-switch adaptor with 12 random nucleotides marked each cDNA molecule. TCRdb processed the 5' RACE reads anew with MiXCR; each CDR3 protein has one entry. This table holds some 1.8 million distinct CDR3 sequences, about 39% found once. V gave up 4 bases and J gave up 6 bases, with 13 bases separating them. This CDR3 has 14 amino acids. Germline CDR1 and CDR2: LGHDT and YNNKEL (reference sequence). In this sample, this clonotype turned up a few times. The antigen is not known.

This sequence originates from a human donor in good health. The sequencing sample was made of blood. The chain couples TRBV3-1 to TRBJ2-1; D is unclear. CDR3 amino acids: CASSPLVGTNEQFF. For the CDR3, the DNA is TGTGCCAGCAGCCCCCTCGTTGGTACCAATGAGCAGTTCTTC.